A single sample is the source of the 21 T cell receptor beta chains below, sequenced in a study of cytomegalovirus exposure and HLA in healthy donors. The PCR ran on 60 Vbeta and 13 Jbeta primers. Here immunoSEQ multiplex PCR was the method, and the copy in TCRdb shows in-frame clones only, minus some. Among tens of thousands of clones listed, around 76% were seen once. Sequenced sample: PBMCs. The receptors were sampled from a man aged 40-49 years in good health and CMV-seronegative.

This chain connects TRBV2 to TRBJ2-5; TRBD2 matches at 9 bases. V lost 8 bases and J lost 5; bases outside the gene matches: 6. CDR1 and CDR2 (germline): SNHLY, FYNNEI. The CDR3 runs to 13 residues. CDR3: CASGKSGGETQYF. Written as DNA, the CDR3 is TGTGCCAGCGGGAAAAGCGGGGGGGAGACCCAGTACTTC. The full variable domain, rest sourced from reference TRBV2 and TRBJ2-5, is EPEVTQTPSHQVTQMGQEVILRCVPISNHLYFYWYRQILGQKVEFLVSFYNNEISEKSEIFDDQFSVERPDGSNFTLKIRSTKLEDSAMYFCASGKSGGETQYFGPGTRLLVL.

This clone was counted once. This chain joins TRBV7-6 and TRBJ1-2, with TRBD1 matching over 10 bases. The CDR3 has 16 residues. V lost 2 bases, J lost 3 bases, and 6 bases stayed unmatched. Germline CDR1 and CDR2: SGHVS and FNYEAQ. The CDR3: CASSLSYGTGDYGYTF. For the CDR3, the DNA is TGTGCCAGCAGCTTAAGTTACGGGACAGGGGACTATGGCTACACCTTC.

The chain joins TRBV12-5 to TRBJ1-5; D unclear. The CDR3 has 14 residues. CDR1 and CDR2 (germline): LGHNT, FRNRAP. V lost 1 base and J lost 3, with 7 bases in between. CDR3 nucleotides: TGTGCTAGTGGTTTGGATTATATCAATCAGCCCCAGCATTTT. Residues: CASGLDYINQPQHF.

This chain uses TRBV19 with TRBJ2-1, with TRBD2 matching 9 bases. CDR1 is LNHDA, CDR2 SQIVND, per germline (reference sequence). CDR3 size: 14 residues. J gave up 9 bases and V 9 bases, and 12 bases lay outside the gene matches. The CDR3 loop reads CASAGGRADTEQFF. CDR3 bases: TGTGCCAGCGCCGGCGGGAGGGCCGACACTGAGCAGTTCTTC.

The gene calls are TRBV21-1 and TRBJ2-1; the D segment call TRBD1 is taken from the table without a DNA check. TRBV21-1 is tagged as a pseudogene. The length of the CDR3 is 17 residues. The CDR3: CASSKGPGTSSYNEQFF. For the CDR3, the DNA is TGTGCCAGCAGCAAGGGCCCAGGGACAAGCTCCTACAATGAGCAGTTCTTC.

This clone came up once. This sequence joins TRBV5-1 and TRBJ2-1, with D possibly matching TRBD2 (7 bases). The CDR3 sequence is 15 residues long. Germline lookup yields CDR1 SGHRS and CDR2 YFSETQ. V was shortened by 3 bases and J by 4 bases, with 14 bases between the two germline ends. CDR3 protein: CASSSAGAEYNEQFF. The CDR3 DNA is TGCGCCAGCAGCTCGGCGGGGGCGGAGTACAATGAGCAGTTCTTC.

CDR3 sequence: CASSLDKWYEQYF. In nucleotides, the CDR3 is TGTGCCAGCAGCTTAGACAAATGGTACGAGCAGTACTTC. The chain joins TRBV7-9 to TRBJ2-7, with no clear D. The CDR3 sequence is 13 residues long. V was cut by 1 base and J by 4 bases, with 8 bases left in between. Germline V gene lookup returns CDR1 SEHNR and CDR2 FQNEAQ (reference sequence).

V and J are TRBV4-1 and TRBJ1-5; D remains unclear. From germline, CDR1 is MGHRA and CDR2 YSYEKL. V lost 3 bases to trimming and J lost 5 bases, with 8 bases between them. This CDR3 has 13 amino acids. This CDR3 is CASSHQVDQPQHF. The CDR3 bases are TGCGCCAGCAGCCATCAGGTGGATCAGCCCCAGCATTTT.

The table lists this clone with a count of one. The V and J genes are TRBV2 and TRBJ2-3, with TRBD2 matching 15 bases. This CDR3 has 16 amino acids. Per germline, CDR1 SNHLY and CDR2 FYNNEI. Trimming at V came to 7 bases and at J to 3 bases, leaving 5 bases not matched to a gene. Here the CDR3 DNA reads TGTGCCAGCACCTTGGGACTAGCGGGAGGAACAGATACGCAGTATTTT. As protein: CASTLGLAGGTDTQYF.

V usage is TRBV4-2 and J usage is TRBJ2-4; 10 nucleotides align to TRBD2. The germline V gene has CDR1 LGHNA and CDR2 YNFKEQ. Trimming at V came to 4 bases and at J to 0 bases, leaving 15 bases not matched to a gene. This CDR3 has 20 residues. The CDR3 DNA follows: TGTGCCAGCAGCCGGACGACCGGGACTAGCGATTTCGAAGCCAAAAACATTCAGTACTTC. This encodes CASSRTTGTSDFEAKNIQYF.

The chain employs TRBV14 and TRBJ1-2, with D uncertain. Germline CDR1 and CDR2: SGHDN and FVKESK. The V end was cut by 1 base, the J end by 7 bases, with 19 bases between. The CDR3 extends over 16 amino acids. For the CDR3, the DNA is TGTGCCAGCAGCCAAGCAAGCGGTACGATACTTGGTGGCTACACCTTC. Amino acids: CASSQASGTILGGYTF.

The chain is built from TRBV7-2 and TRBJ2-1; no reliable D call. V was cut by 5 bases and J by 0 bases, with 5 bases left in between. The germline V gene has CDR1 SGHTA and CDR2 FQGNSA. CDR3 length: 13 residues. The CDR3 DNA is TGTGCCAGCAGCCCAGGCTCCTACAATGAGCAGTTCTTC. Translating it yields CASSPGSYNEQFF.

The chain recombines TRBV9 with TRBJ2-2; the D gene is possibly TRBD1 (5 bases). The CDR3 loop spans 15 amino acids. Deletions cut 0 bases from V and 6 bases from J, with 12 bases between. The germline gives CDR1 SGDLS, CDR2 YYNGEE. CDR3 sequence (DNA): TGTGCCAGCAGCGTAGCTATCGGACAATCCGGGGAGCTGTTTTTT. Its translation: CASSVAIGQSGELFF.

V is TRBV5-1 and J is TRBJ2-5; a possible D gene is TRBD2 (6 bases). CDR3 length: 15 amino acids. CDR1 is SGHRS and CDR2 is YFSETQ in the germline V gene. Trimming pared 3 bases from V and 5 bases from J, leaving 17 bases between. CDR3 DNA: TGCGCCAGCAGCTCGCCACTAGGCGCGGGGGAGACCCAGTACTTC. Translated: CASSSPLGAGETQYF.

The table lists this clone with a count of one. CDR3 region: CASNPSGTYHTGELFF. The CDR3 DNA follows: TGCGCCAGCAACCCCTCCGGGACATATCACACCGGGGAGCTGTTTTTT. The chain carries TRBV5-1 and TRBJ2-2; possibly TRBD1 for D (6 bases). Germline-derived CDR1 and CDR2 are SGHRS and YFSETQ. V was shortened by 6 bases and J by 3 bases, with 18 bases between the two germline ends. The CDR3 runs 16 residues. Full variable domain (remainder filled in from reference TRBV5-1 and TRBJ2-2): KAGVTQTPRYLIKTRGQQVTLSCSPISGHRSVSWYQQTPGQGLQFLFEYFSETQRNKGNFPGRFSGRQFSNSRSEMNVSTLELGDSALYLCASNPSGTYHTGELFFGEGSRLTVL.

The rearrangement joins TRBV7-2 to TRBJ2-3; possible D gene TRBD2, 6 bases. Germline-derived CDR1 and CDR2 are SGHTA and FQGNSA. The CDR3 is 14 residues long. V was cut by 6 bases and J by 4 bases, with 14 bases left in between. The CDR3 spells CASRGTGAADTQYF. The CDR3 nucleotides read TGTGCCAGCAGAGGGACTGGGGCCGCAGATACGCAGTATTTT.

The rearrangement links TRBV19 to TRBJ2-1; weak D call: TRBD2 (5 bases). Trimming stripped 7 bases from V and 3 bases from J, with 13 bases between. The CDR3 is made up of 14 amino acids. Germline CDR1 reads LNHDA; CDR2 reads SQIVND (reference sequence). The CDR3 loop reads CASKPGRDYNEQFF. Here the CDR3 DNA reads TGTGCCAGTAAGCCAGGACGGGACTACAATGAGCAGTTCTTC.

This rearrangement joins TRBV5-1 to TRBJ2-7; TRBD2 agrees at 11 bases. Per the germline V gene, CDR1 is SGHRS and CDR2 is YFSETQ. With 4 bases clipped from V and 4 bases from J, the junction kept 7 bases outside the gene matches. This CDR3 has 15 residues. CDR3 amino acids: CASSLTSGSLYEQYF. The DNA for the CDR3 is TGCGCCAGCAGCCTAACTAGCGGGAGTTTGTACGAGCAGTACTTC.

V gene TRBV27 combines with J gene TRBJ2-7; the match to TRBD2 covers 7 bases. The trim removed 3 bases at V and 7 bases at J, leaving 6 bases unmatched. The CDR3 loop spans 13 amino acids. CDR1 MNHEY and CDR2 SMNVEV come from the germline V gene (reference sequence). CDR3 loop: CASSLVQAGEQYF. In nucleotides, the CDR3 is TGTGCCAGCAGTTTGGTCCAAGCGGGGGAGCAGTACTTC.

The sample holds one count of this clone. This chain joins TRBV7-9 and TRBJ1-1; D unclear. The CDR3 contains 12 residues. Germline V gene data show CDR1 as SEHNR and CDR2 as FQNEAQ (reference sequence). The V end lost 3 bases, the J end lost 7 bases, and 9 bases lay between the germline ends. The CDR3 spells CASSLRIGEAFF. The CDR3 region has the DNA TGTGCCAGCAGCTTGAGGATAGGTGAAGCTTTCTTT.

This clone appeared once. V gene TRBV5-5 combines with J gene TRBJ2-5; 7 bases align to TRBD2. The better agreement between TRBJ2-7 and the DNA end casts doubt on the J call. The CDR3 consists of 14 residues. CDR1 and CDR2 from the germline V gene are SGHKS and YYEKEE (reference sequence). For the CDR3, the DNA is TGTGCCAGCAGCTCTCTCCGGGGGGCCTACGAGCAGTACTTC. Translated: CASSSLRGAYEQYF.